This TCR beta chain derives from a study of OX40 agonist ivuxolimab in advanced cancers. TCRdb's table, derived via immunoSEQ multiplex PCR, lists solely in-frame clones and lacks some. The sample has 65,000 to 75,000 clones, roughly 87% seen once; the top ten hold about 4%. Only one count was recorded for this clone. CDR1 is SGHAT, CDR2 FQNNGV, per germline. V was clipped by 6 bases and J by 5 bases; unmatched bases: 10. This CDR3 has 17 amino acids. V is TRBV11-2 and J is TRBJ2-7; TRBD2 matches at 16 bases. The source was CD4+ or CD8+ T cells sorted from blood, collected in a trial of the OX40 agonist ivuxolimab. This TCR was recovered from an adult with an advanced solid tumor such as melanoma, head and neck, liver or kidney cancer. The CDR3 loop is CASRAPGLAGGLNEQYF. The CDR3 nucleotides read TGTGCCAGCAGAGCTCCGGGACTAGCGGGAGGGCTGAACGAGCAGTACTTC.